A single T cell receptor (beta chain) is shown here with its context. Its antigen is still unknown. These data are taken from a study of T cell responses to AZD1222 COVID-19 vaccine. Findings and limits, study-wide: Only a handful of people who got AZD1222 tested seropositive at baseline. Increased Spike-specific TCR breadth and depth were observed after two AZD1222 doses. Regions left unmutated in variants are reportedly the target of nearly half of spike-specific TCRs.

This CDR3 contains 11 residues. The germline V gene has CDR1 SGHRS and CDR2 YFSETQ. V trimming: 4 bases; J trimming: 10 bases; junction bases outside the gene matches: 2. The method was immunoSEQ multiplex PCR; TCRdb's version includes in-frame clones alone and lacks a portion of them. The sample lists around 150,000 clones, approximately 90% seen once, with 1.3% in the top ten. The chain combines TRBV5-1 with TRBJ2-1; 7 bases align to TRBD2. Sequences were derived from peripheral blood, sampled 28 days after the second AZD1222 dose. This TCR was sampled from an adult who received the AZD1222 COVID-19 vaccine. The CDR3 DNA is TGCGCCAGCAGCGGAGCGGGGGAGCAGTTCTTC. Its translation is CASSGAGEQFF.